This is a list of T cell receptor beta chains from one sample in a study of cytomegalovirus exposure and HLA in healthy donors. The table came from immunoSEQ multiplex PCR; TCRdb's copy has only in-frame clones and leaves some out. The sample shows around 150,000 clones, around 84% of them seen only once. Sequenced input: PBMCs. These receptor sequences come from a male donor in good health and CMV-seropositive. Each CDR3 is given with its conserved first and last residue. D genes are given only for firm matches. Size tells how often a clone was seen (once, few, many) or the class of an expanded clone, and some rows leave it out.

j_gene: TRBJ2-3; d_gene: NA; v_gene: TRBV10-1; abundance: NA; len: 15; CDR3aa: CASRENRGSTDTQYF; CDR3nt: TGCGCCAGCAGGGAAAATAGAGGCAGCACAGATACGCAGTATTTT
j_gene: TRBJ1-6; d_gene: NA; v_gene: TRBV6-1; abundance: NA; len: 15; CDR3aa: CASSGGGFHNSPLHF; CDR3nt: TGTGCCAGCAGTGGAGGAGGGTTCCATAATTCACCCCTCCACTTT
j_gene: TRBJ2-1; d_gene: TRBD2; v_gene: TRBV7-9; abundance: NA; len: 17; CDR3aa: CASSSLRSGGFYNEQFF; CDR3nt: TGTGCCAGCAGCTCCCTGAGGAGCGGGGGGTTTTACAATGAGCAGTTCTTC
j_gene: TRBJ2-2; d_gene: TRBD1; v_gene: TRBV27; abundance: once; len: 17; CDR3aa: CASSFSGTGSLTGELFF; CDR3nt: TGTGCCAGCAGTTTCTCTGGGACAGGGAGTTTAACCGGGGAGCTGTTTTTT
j_gene: TRBJ1-5; d_gene: TRBD1; v_gene: TRBV5-5; abundance: once; len: 15; CDR3aa: CASSPQGDWNQPQHF; CDR3nt: TGTGCCAGCAGCCCTCAGGGGGACTGGAATCAGCCCCAGCATTTT
j_gene: TRBJ2-7; d_gene: NA; v_gene: TRBV30; abundance: NA; len: 12; CDR3aa: CAWRDLTYEQYF; CDR3nt: TGTGCCTGGAGGGACTTAACCTACGAGCAGTACTTC
j_gene: TRBJ1-1; d_gene: NA; v_gene: TRBV5-4; abundance: once; len: 14; CDR3aa: CASSLSGLNTEAFF; CDR3nt: TGTGCCAGCAGCTTGAGTGGCTTGAACACTGAAGCTTTCTTT
j_gene: TRBJ1-1; d_gene: NA; v_gene: TRBV7-8; abundance: NA; len: 14; CDR3aa: CASSLPPGNTEAFF; CDR3nt: TGTGCCAGCAGCTTACCCCCAGGGAACACTGAAGCTTTCTTT
j_gene: TRBJ1-6; d_gene: NA; v_gene: TRBV6-5; abundance: NA; len: 14; CDR3aa: CASNPGGLGSPLHF; CDR3nt: TGTGCCAGCAACCCCGGGGGTCTGGGTTCACCCCTCCACTTT
j_gene: TRBJ1-4; d_gene: NA; v_gene: TRBV18; abundance: NA; len: 15; CDR3aa: CASSPSGRRDEKLFF; CDR3nt: TGTGCCAGCTCACCATCGGGGAGAAGGGATGAAAAACTGTTTTTT
j_gene: TRBJ2-5; d_gene: NA; v_gene: TRBV20-1; abundance: NA; len: 11; CDR3aa: CSARPQETQYF; CDR3nt: TGCAGTGCGAGGCCGCAAGAGACCCAGTACTTC
j_gene: TRBJ2-7; d_gene: NA; v_gene: TRBV4-3; abundance: NA; len: 15; CDR3aa: CASSQNSQGTYEQYF; CDR3nt: TGCGCCAGCAGCCAAAATAGTCAGGGGACCTACGAGCAGTACTTC
j_gene: TRBJ2-3; d_gene: TRBD2; v_gene: TRBV7-2; abundance: NA; len: 15; CDR3aa: CASSSSGRATDTQYF; CDR3nt: TGTGCCAGCAGTTCTAGCGGGAGGGCCACAGATACGCAGTATTTT
j_gene: TRBJ1-5; d_gene: NA; v_gene: TRBV6-1; abundance: NA; len: 16; CDR3aa: CASSEALDFSNQPQHF; CDR3nt: TGTGCCAGCAGTGAAGCGCTGGACTTTAGCAATCAGCCCCAGCATTTT
j_gene: TRBJ1-2; d_gene: TRBD1; v_gene: TRBV7-9; abundance: NA; len: 15; CDR3aa: CASSLRDRDNGGYTF; CDR3nt: TGTGCCAGCAGCTTACGGGACAGGGACAATGGTGGCTACACCTTC
j_gene: TRBJ1-4; d_gene: NA; v_gene: TRBV12-5; abundance: NA; len: 16; CDR3aa: CASGLPKGRVGEKLFF; CDR3nt: TGTGCTAGTGGTTTGCCCAAAGGCAGGGTGGGTGAAAAACTGTTTTTT
j_gene: TRBJ1-2; d_gene: NA; v_gene: TRBV9; abundance: NA; len: 14; CDR3aa: CASSQQGGIYGYTF; CDR3nt: TGTGCCAGCAGTCAACAGGGTGGAATCTATGGCTACACCTTC
j_gene: TRBJ2-1; d_gene: TRBD2; v_gene: TRBV6-4; abundance: NA; len: 15; CDR3aa: CASSPLAEPYNEQFF; CDR3nt: TGTGCCAGCAGTCCACTAGCGGAACCCTACAATGAGCAGTTCTTC
j_gene: TRBJ2-5; d_gene: NA; v_gene: TRBV18; abundance: NA; len: 15; CDR3aa: CASSPLTVSQETQYF; CDR3nt: TGTGCCAGCTCACCATTGACAGTATCCCAAGAGACCCAGTACTTC
j_gene: TRBJ2-5; d_gene: NA; v_gene: TRBV7-2; abundance: few; len: 12; CDR3aa: CASTLAPGTQYF; CDR3nt: TGTGCCAGCACCTTAGCCCCCGGGACCCAGTACTTC
j_gene: TRBJ1-5; d_gene: NA; v_gene: TRBV19; abundance: NA; len: 14; CDR3aa: CASSILDSNQPQHF; CDR3nt: TGTGCCAGTAGTATATTAGATAGCAATCAGCCCCAGCATTTT
j_gene: TRBJ2-7; d_gene: TRBD2; v_gene: TRBV7-2; abundance: few; len: 15; CDR3aa: CASSLVSLAGVEQYF; CDR3nt: TGTGCCAGCAGCTTAGTTTCCCTAGCGGGGGTGGAGCAGTACTTC
j_gene: TRBJ2-7; d_gene: NA; v_gene: TRBV5-1; abundance: NA; len: 13; CDR3aa: CASSFEGGPEQYF; CDR3nt: TGCGCCAGCAGCTTTGAGGGGGGGCCCGAGCAGTACTTC
j_gene: TRBJ1-3; d_gene: TRBD1; v_gene: TRBV29-1; abundance: NA; len: 12; CDR3aa: CSGRTGGNTIYF; CDR3nt: TGCAGCGGCAGGACAGGCGGAAACACCATATATTTT
j_gene: TRBJ1-5; d_gene: TRBD1; v_gene: TRBV18; abundance: NA; len: 14; CDR3aa: CASSSTGGEQPQHF; CDR3nt: TGTGCCAGCTCATCGACAGGGGGCGAACAGCCCCAGCATTTT
j_gene: TRBJ2-7; d_gene: NA; v_gene: TRBV7-6; abundance: NA; len: 14; CDR3aa: CASSPQVWKHEQYF; CDR3nt: TGTGCCAGCAGCCCCCAGGTGTGGAAACACGAGCAGTACTTC
j_gene: TRBJ1-6; d_gene: NA; v_gene: TRBV6-5; abundance: NA; len: 13; CDR3aa: CASTQARGGPLHF; CDR3nt: TGTGCCAGCACCCAAGCCAGGGGTGGGCCCCTCCACTTT
j_gene: TRBJ1-1; d_gene: NA; v_gene: TRBV6-5; abundance: NA; len: 13; CDR3aa: CASSGREDTEAFF; CDR3nt: TGTGCCAGCAGCGGCAGGGAGGACACTGAAGCTTTCTTT
j_gene: TRBJ2-4; d_gene: TRBD2; v_gene: TRBV30; abundance: few; len: 19; CDR3aa: CAWSAPRGALGGVKNIQYF; CDR3nt: TGTGCCTGGAGTGCCCCTCGCGGGGCCTTGGGGGGGGTCAAAAACATTCAGTACTTC
j_gene: TRBJ2-5; d_gene: TRBD2; v_gene: TRBV30; abundance: NA; len: 15; CDR3aa: CAWSGERGGRETQYF; CDR3nt: TGTGCCTGGAGTGGGGAGCGGGGGGGCAGGGAGACCCAGTACTTC
j_gene: TRBJ2-3; d_gene: TRBD2; v_gene: TRBV10-2; abundance: NA; len: 16; CDR3aa: CASSEWERGKADTQYF; CDR3nt: TGCGCCAGCAGTGAATGGGAGCGGGGGAAGGCAGATACGCAGTATTTT
j_gene: TRBJ2-7; d_gene: NA; v_gene: TRBV5-1; abundance: once; len: 15; CDR3aa: CASSLERASPYEQYF; CDR3nt: TGCGCCAGCAGCTTGGAACGTGCTAGCCCATACGAGCAGTACTTC
j_gene: TRBJ1-2; d_gene: NA; v_gene: TRBV11-2; abundance: once; len: 13; CDR3aa: CASSPGVGYGYTF; CDR3nt: TGTGCCAGCAGCCCAGGGGTCGGCTATGGCTACACCTTC
j_gene: TRBJ2-7; d_gene: TRBD1; v_gene: TRBV15; abundance: NA; len: 14; CDR3aa: CATSRRQGTEQQYF; CDR3nt: TGTGCCACCAGCAGACGACAGGGGACGGAGCAGCAGTACTTC
j_gene: TRBJ2-1; d_gene: TRBD2; v_gene: TRBV7-9; abundance: NA; len: 16; CDR3aa: CASRSSSGNLYNEQFF; CDR3nt: TGTGCCAGCAGGTCTTCTAGCGGGAACTTATACAATGAGCAGTTCTTC
j_gene: TRBJ1-4; d_gene: TRBD1; v_gene: TRBV19; abundance: NA; len: 15; CDR3aa: CASRGSGQGNEKLFF; CDR3nt: TGTGCCAGTAGGGGATCCGGACAGGGTAATGAAAAACTGTTTTTT
j_gene: TRBJ1-2; d_gene: TRBD1; v_gene: TRBV29-1; abundance: NA; len: 13; CDR3aa: CSARRGLAGGYTF; CDR3nt: TGCAGCGCCCGGAGGGGGCTGGCGGGTGGCTACACCTTC
j_gene: TRBJ1-1; d_gene: NA; v_gene: TRBV10-3; abundance: NA; len: 14; CDR3aa: CAISDSTGNTEAFF; CDR3nt: TGTGCCATCAGTGACTCGACAGGGAACACTGAAGCTTTCTTT
j_gene: TRBJ2-1; d_gene: NA; v_gene: TRBV28; abundance: NA; len: 15; CDR3aa: CASSLVGSSYNEQFF; CDR3nt: TGTGCCAGCAGTTTAGTGGGCAGCTCCTACAATGAGCAGTTCTTC
j_gene: TRBJ1-5; d_gene: NA; v_gene: TRBV28; abundance: NA; len: 16; CDR3aa: CASSLYFDRSWEPQHF; CDR3nt: TGTGCCAGCAGTTTATATTTCGACAGATCCTGGGAGCCCCAGCATTTT
j_gene: TRBJ2-7; d_gene: TRBD2; v_gene: TRBV19; abundance: NA; len: 14; CDR3aa: CAASKGTSGYEQYF; CDR3nt: TGTGCCGCCTCAAAGGGGACTAGCGGGTACGAGCAGTACTTC
j_gene: TRBJ1-4; d_gene: NA; v_gene: TRBV18; abundance: NA; len: 15; CDR3aa: CASSPPAGMNEKLFF; CDR3nt: TGTGCCAGCTCACCACCGGCGGGAATGAATGAGAAACTGTTTTTT
j_gene: TRBJ1-1; d_gene: NA; v_gene: TRBV7-8; abundance: NA; len: 13; CDR3aa: CASSLAELSEAFF; CDR3nt: TGTGCCAGCAGCTTAGCCGAGTTGTCTGAAGCTTTCTTT